The 18 T cell receptor beta chains below were found in one sample sequenced in a study of blood T cell repertoires in COVID-19. Only in-frame clones appear in the TCRdb table, and some are missing; sequencing was by immunoSEQ multiplex PCR. The table includes approximately 480,000 clones, about 90% detected once. Sequenced: PBMCs or T cells enriched from blood (not recorded which). The receptor set was obtained from a woman under 30 who had recovered from COVID-19.

The V and J genes are TRBV4-1 and TRBJ1-1; tentatively, D is TRBD1 (6 bases). Germline V gene lookup returns CDR1 MGHRA and CDR2 YSYEKL. The length of the CDR3 is 14 residues. V lost 8 bases, J lost 5 bases, and 18 bases lay in between. CDR3 sequence: CASRPQGMGTEAFF. Written as DNA, the CDR3 is TGCGCCAGCCGTCCACAGGGAATGGGGACTGAAGCTTTCTTT.

This chain uses TRBV7-2 with TRBJ2-1; D is perhaps TRBD2 (6 bases). The CDR3 extends over 17 amino acids. The V gene's germline CDR1 is SGHTA and CDR2 FQGNSA. V was pared by 5 bases and J by 4 bases, with 21 bases between. In DNA, the CDR3 is TGTGCCAGCAGCCGTATTTTGGGGGGATCCGGGTACAATGAGCAGTTCTTC. It encodes CASSRILGGSGYNEQFF.

CDR3 region: CASSFAGAADTQYF. DNA for the CDR3: TGTGCCAGCAGCTTTGCGGGGGCGGCAGATACGCAGTATTTT. The gene calls are TRBV5-6 and TRBJ2-3; the D gene is possibly TRBD2 (7 bases). CDR3 length equals 14 residues. The ends were cut back, 2 bases at V and 4 bases at J, with 11 bases in the middle. Germline V gives CDR1 SGHDT, CDR2 YYEEEE.

This clone was seen only once. The chain couples TRBV14 to TRBJ1-1; weak D call: TRBD1 (5 bases). Between the trimmed V and J ends, which lost 6 bases and 1 base, there was a span of 9 bases. This CDR3 comprises 13 residues. The germline V gene has CDR1 SGHDN and CDR2 FVKESK. This chain's CDR3 is CASRVGGNTEAFF. The CDR3 nucleotides read TGTGCCAGCAGGGTGGGGGGGAACACTGAAGCTTTCTTT. The full variable domain, completed using reference TRBV14 and TRBJ1-1, is EAGVTQFPSHSVIEKGQTVTLRCDPISGHDNLYWYRRVMGKEIKFLLHFVKESKQDESGMPNNRFLAERTGGTYSTLKVQPAELEDSGVYFCASRVGGNTEAFFGQGTRLTVV.

V usage is TRBV5-1 and J usage is TRBJ2-7; TRBD1 is a possible D gene (6 bases). Trimming took off 0 bases at V and 2 bases at J, with 9 bases between the two ends. This CDR3 spans 14 amino acids. CDR1 is SGHRS and CDR2 is YFSETQ in the germline V gene. The CDR3 spells CASSLGDITYEQYF. The CDR3 bases are TGCGCCAGCAGCTTGGGGGACATCACCTACGAGCAGTACTTC.

The chain uses TRBV19 and TRBJ1-5; D might be TRBD1 (5 bases). The CDR3 extends over 17 amino acids. Trimming stripped 2 bases from V and 7 bases from J, with 21 bases between. Germline V CDR1 and CDR2: LNHDA, SQIVND (reference sequence). In nucleotides, the CDR3 is TGTGCCAGTAGTATACTTTCGCGGGGGGTATTCAGCCAGCCCCAGCATTTT. Protein product: CASSILSRGVFSQPQHF.

Only one count was recorded for this clone. This chain uses TRBV2 with TRBJ2-3; 7 nucleotides align to TRBD2. The CDR3 length is 14 residues. CDR1 and CDR2 (germline): SNHLY, FYNNEI. V dropped 6 bases and J dropped 6; count of bases not matched to a gene: 9. The CDR3 DNA reads TGTGCCAGCAGCCCCTCGGGGGGAGACGATACGCAGTATTTT. This codes for CASSPSGGDDTQYF.

The count of this clone is one. The chain uses TRBV29-1 and TRBJ1-1; weak D call: TRBD1 (5 bases). Trimming took off 5 bases at V and 1 base at J, with 11 bases between the two ends. Germline values: CDR1 SQVTM, CDR2 ANQGSEA. The CDR3 runs 13 residues. As DNA, the CDR3 is TGCAGCGTTATTAACCAGGGGAACACTGAAGCTTTCTTT. This sequence encodes CSVINQGNTEAFF.

This clone is a singleton in its sample. This chain joins TRBV19 and TRBJ2-3, with no clear D. Germline values: CDR1 LNHDA, CDR2 SQIVND (reference sequence). Trimming took 3 bases from V and 0 from J, leaving 10 bases between them. This CDR3 comprises 15 residues. The CDR3 protein is CASSMEKASTDTQYF. In nucleotides, the CDR3 is TGTGCCAGTAGTATGGAGAAAGCCAGCACAGATACGCAGTATTTT.

This chain uses TRBV19 with TRBJ2-5; TRBD2 matches 9 bases. The germline V gene encodes CDR1 LNHDA and CDR2 SQIVND (reference sequence). This CDR3 spans 17 amino acids. Germline trimming cut 6 bases from V and 4 bases from J; bases unmatched to any gene: 15. This CDR3 is CASSTPGAGGLRETQYF. The CDR3 DNA follows: TGTGCCAGTAGCACCCCGGGGGCGGGGGGGCTAAGAGAGACCCAGTACTTC.

The chain recombines TRBV25-1 with TRBJ1-1, with no clear D. Trimming left V 3 bases short and J 11 bases short, with 7 bases between. The CDR3 length is 10 residues. Germline CDR1 MGHDK, CDR2 SYGVNS. In DNA, the CDR3 is TGTGCCAGCAGTGACGGGAAGGCTTTCTTT. It translates to CASSDGKAFF.

The chain has TRBV28 and TRBJ2-3; 7 bases are a match to TRBD1. The germline V gene has CDR1 MDHEN and CDR2 SYDVKM. This CDR3 is 13 amino acids long. V dropped 7 bases and J dropped 4; count of bases not matched to a gene: 5. The CDR3 here is CASTPGGADTQYF. DNA for the CDR3: TGTGCCAGCACTCCAGGGGGAGCAGATACGCAGTATTTT.

A few counts support this clone. The chain couples TRBV18 to TRBJ2-7; D is unclear. Germline V gene sequence: CDR1 KGHSH, CDR2 LQKENI. V was shortened by 2 bases and J by 0 bases, with 11 bases between the two germline ends. The CDR3 extends over 15 amino acids. The CDR3 nucleotides are TGTGCCAGCTCACCATATGGCAGTTCCTCCTACGAGCAGTACTTC. The encoded protein is CASSPYGSSSYEQYF.

This clone has only one observation. This chain connects TRBV27 to TRBJ1-1, with 7 bases identical to TRBD1. V trimming: 1 base; J trimming: 5 bases; junction bases outside the gene matches: 7. The CDR3 loop spans 15 amino acids. Per the germline V gene, CDR1 is MNHEY and CDR2 is SMNVEV (reference sequence). Here the CDR3 reads CASSLLGGEGTEAFF. The CDR3 region has the DNA TGTGCCAGCAGTTTATTAGGGGGCGAGGGGACTGAAGCTTTCTTT.

This clone came up once. The chain recombines TRBV3-1 (or the pseudogene TRBV3-2) with TRBJ1-3, with 9 bases that match TRBD1. After removal of 4 bases from V and 3 bases from J, the junction contained 1 base not matched to a gene. This CDR3 has 14 amino acids. Looked up from germline, CDR1 is LGHDT and CDR2 is YNNKEL (reference sequence). CDR3 region: CASSPGQGGNTIYF. The DNA for the CDR3 is TGTGCCAGCAGCCCGGGACAGGGTGGAAACACCATATATTTT.

The J gene is TRBJ1-2, the V gene TRBV5-1; the match to TRBD1 covers 7 bases. Per the germline V gene, CDR1 is SGHRS and CDR2 is YFSETQ. CDR3 size: 14 residues. Losses at the gene ends were 4 bases for V and 8 bases for J; bases not matched to a gene: 11. The CDR3 sequence is CASSPQGDEGGYTF. The CDR3 coding sequence is TGCGCCAGCAGCCCCCAGGGGGATGAGGGCGGCTACACCTTC.

The rearrangement links TRBV7-9 to TRBJ1-3; D is perhaps TRBD1 (5 bases). Between the trimmed V and J ends, which lost 5 bases and 4 bases, there was a span of 15 bases. Germline V CDR1 and CDR2: SEHNR, FQNEAQ (reference sequence). CDR3 length: 15 amino acids. CDR3 bases: TGTGCCAGCAGCCTTACAGGAACTGCCGGAAACACCATATATTTT. Amino acid sequence: CASSLTGTAGNTIYF.

The rearrangement joins TRBV13 to TRBJ2-3; D not resolved. This CDR3 contains 13 residues. The V and J ends lost 5 bases and 4 bases respectively, with 10 bases between them. CDR1 PRHDT and CDR2 FYEKMQ come from the germline V gene (reference sequence). The CDR3 here is CASSRGRPDTQYF. CDR3 DNA: TGTGCCAGCAGCCGCGGTCGGCCAGATACGCAGTATTTT.